Included here is one T cell receptor (beta chain) sequence, with context. Its antigen remains unidentified. Per-base qualities were not stored, and no clone one base away is much larger. This specimen belongs to a study of blood T cell repertoires in COVID-19 (dated by TCRdb to 2018 to 2020). With regard to the full study: Samples from collaborators originated in the United States, Italy and Spain and spanned both the acute and convalescent phases of COVID-19. Subjects who had been exposed to COVID-19, were actively infected with it, or had recovered from it provided the deeply sampled blood TCRbeta repertoires that made up the dataset. Where available, HLA class I and class II types were obtained from metadata supplied by the sample provider rather than from assay-based typing. Nearly every sample came with metadata listing a de-identified subject ID, COVID-19 status, age in years and sex. The prospective study material was composed of cDNA or gDNA derived from T cells, B-cell-depleted T cells, or PBMCs. Samples came from the ongoing ImmuneRACE study (first 160 participants) plus 1,254 subjects from 6 global collaborators. The repertoires were released in a freely available public database intended as a resource for research on the immune response to SARS-CoV-2. Here is what the overall study found, with its caveats: The amount of clinical and demographic metadata varied by source and participant and was provided uncurated.

TCRbeta CDR3 regions were amplified from genomic DNA by means of the immunoSEQ Assay, a bias-controlled multiplex PCR. The study's processing was this. The number of nucleated cells in each sample was estimated from the amplification of reference gene primers within the assay. To quantify the absolute abundance of each unique TCRbeta CDR3 rearrangement, sequence reads were collapsed and filtered. For each sample, productive Simpson clonality was calculated as the square root of Simpson's diversity index across productive rearrangements. The table was pulled from immuneACCESS by TCRdb, which kept in-frame rearrangements only. Such tables lose some clones; where checked, under half of the loss comes from unresolved V genes, and the rest has no known cause. The V and J calls and clone size come from that table; D and trimming were worked out from the DNA. The sample contains some 45,000 clones, approximately 91% of them found a single time. The ten biggest clones cover around 15% of the sample.

As encoded in the germline V gene, CDR1 is SGHAT while CDR2 is FQNNGV. CDR3 length: 13 amino acids, cysteine to phenylalanine. Only the CDR3 DNA stays, 39 bases, in frame from base 1. The V and J ends are trimmed by 1 base and 3 bases, leaving 5 bases between them. The collaborating institutions used their own protocols to collect whole blood in K2EDTA tubes. For TCRbeta analysis, collaborator samples were shipped as frozen whole blood, as isolated PBMCs, or as DNA extracted from either sample type. Recombination joined TRBV11-2 with TRBJ2-3, with the D gene not clear enough to name. The receptor was isolated from a human donor in a cohort sampled during active COVID-19. Sequencing was done on a sample of peripheral blood. The CDR3 reads as follows: CASSLGATDTQYF. In nucleotides, the sequence is TGTGCCAGCAGCTTAGGGGCAACAGATACGCAGTATTTT.